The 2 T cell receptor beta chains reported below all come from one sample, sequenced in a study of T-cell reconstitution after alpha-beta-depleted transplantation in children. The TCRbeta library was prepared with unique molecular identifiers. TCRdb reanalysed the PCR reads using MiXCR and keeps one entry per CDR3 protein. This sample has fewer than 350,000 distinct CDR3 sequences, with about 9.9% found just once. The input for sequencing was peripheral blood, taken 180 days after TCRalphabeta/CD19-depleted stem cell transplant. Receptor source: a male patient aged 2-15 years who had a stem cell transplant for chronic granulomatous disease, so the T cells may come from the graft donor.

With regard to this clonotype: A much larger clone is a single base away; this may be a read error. The chain's CDR3 is CAIKKEPGELFF. As DNA, the CDR3 is TGTGCCATCAAAAAGGAACCCGGGGAGCTGTTTTTT. The genes are TRBV15 and TRBJ2-2; D not resolved. The CDR3 runs 12 residues. Germline V gene sequence: CDR1 LNHNV, CDR2 YYDKDF (reference sequence). V lost 10 bases and J lost 6, with 12 bases in between.

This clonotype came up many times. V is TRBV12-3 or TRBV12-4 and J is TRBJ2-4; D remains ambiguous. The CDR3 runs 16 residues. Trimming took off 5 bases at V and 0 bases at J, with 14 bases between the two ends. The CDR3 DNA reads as TGTGCCAGCAGTATCTGGCGGTCGCTAGCCAAAAACATTCAGTACTTC. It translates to CASSIWRSLAKNIQYF.